The 3 T cell receptor beta chains presented below share a single source sample, sequenced in a study of T cell responses to AZD1222 COVID-19 vaccine. Assay used: immunoSEQ multiplex PCR; TCRdb lists only in-frame clones, some missing. The sample has around 160,000 clones, about 90% seen once; the top ten hold about 1%. Specimen: peripheral blood, collected 28 days after the second AZD1222 dose. These receptors were obtained from an adult who received the AZD1222 COVID-19 vaccine.

V gene TRBV7-2 combines with J gene TRBJ2-5, with D unresolved. The CDR3 spans 13 residues. Germline-derived CDR1 and CDR2 are SGHTA and FQGNSA. Trimming stripped 5 bases from V and 5 bases from J, with 12 bases between. The DNA for the CDR3 is TGTGCCAGCAGCCGTATTATTGGGGAGACCCAGTACTTC. It encodes CASSRIIGETQYF.

The chain is built from TRBV5-1 and TRBJ1-3, with 8 nucleotides matching TRBD1. CDR3 length equals 17 residues. The junction had 8 bases not matched to a gene; V was cut back by 3 bases and J by 0 bases. Germline V gives CDR1 SGHRS, CDR2 YFSETQ. The DNA of the CDR3 is TGCGCCAGCAGCTCCCGGACAGGGACCAGCTCTGGAAACACCATATATTTT. It codes for CASSSRTGTSSGNTIYF.

V gene TRBV10-3 combines with J gene TRBJ1-2; a weak D match, TRBD1 (6 bases). V shed 5 bases and J shed 4 bases, with 14 bases lying between them. CDR1 and CDR2 (germline): ENHRY, SYGVKD. This CDR3 spans 14 amino acids. CDR3: CAISRETGLYGYTF. The CDR3 region has the DNA TGTGCCATCAGTCGCGAAACAGGGCTCTATGGCTACACCTTC.